The sequence of this T cell receptor (beta chain) was determined in a study of shared clonotypes between healthy human individuals. TCRdb's table, derived via immunoSEQ multiplex PCR, lists solely in-frame clones and lacks some. The top ten clones hold around 1% of a sample with around 2,100,000 clones, approximately 94% of them seen once. Naive-designated CD8 cells lacked CD45RO, were positively enriched for CCR7, and omitted terminally differentiated effector memory CD45RA+ cells. About this clone: What it recognizes is unknown.

The CDR3 loop spans 15 amino acids. In germline, CDR1 is MNHEY, CDR2 SMNVEV (reference sequence). The germline V and J ends were trimmed by 6 bases and 2 bases, with 14 bases remaining between them. The study's findings and limits: Among donors, the sharing of clonotypes was expected to be influenced by sequencing depth. Larger richness was generally estimated for naive than memory subsets.

The sequence was collected from a man between 18 and 29 years old in good health. Specimen: naive CD8+ T cells sorted from blood. The chain carries TRBV27 and TRBJ2-4; D gene uncertain. The CDR3 bases are TGTGCCAGCAGCTCTAGTGCGGAAACCAAAAACATTCAGTACTTC. As protein: CASSSSAETKNIQYF.